These 25 T cell receptor beta chains were all obtained from the same sample, sequenced in a study of T cell repertoires in ileal Crohn's disease (dated by TCRdb to between 2018 and 2021). Library creation used the immunoSEQ multiplex PCR assay. The table was pulled from immuneACCESS by TCRdb, which kept in-frame rearrangements only. Such tables lose some clones; where checked, under half of the loss comes from unresolved V genes, and the rest has no known cause. This sample lists some 13,000 clones; approximately 78% were detected once. 15% to 20% of the sample belongs to the ten largest clones. What was sequenced was ileal tissue. These receptors all stem from an adult with Crohn's disease.

The CDR3 region is CASSQDSSDGQVQETQYF. The CDR3 DNA reads TGCGCCAGCAGCCAAGATTCTTCGGATGGTCAGGTCCAAGAGACCCAGTACTTC. This chain links TRBV4-1 with TRBJ2-5; D is ambiguous. This CDR3 region has 18 residues. Germline CDR1 and CDR2: MGHRA and YSYEKL. V was pared by 0 bases and J by 1 base, with 18 bases between.

This chain links TRBV19 with TRBJ2-5; 13 bases map to TRBD2. Looked up from germline, CDR1 is LNHDA and CDR2 is SQIVND (reference sequence). The V segment lost 3 bases and the J segment 5 bases; nucleotides outside the gene matches: 6. The CDR3 totals 16 residues. CDR3 loop: CASSMGGLAGYETQYF. The CDR3 DNA follows: TGTGCCAGTAGTATGGGGGGACTAGCGGGATACGAGACCCAGTACTTC.

The chain carries TRBV25-1 and TRBJ2-1; 7 positions agree with TRBD1. V dropped 5 bases and J dropped 2; count of bases not matched to a gene: 9. Germline V gene sequence: CDR1 MGHDK, CDR2 SYGVNS. This CDR3 spans 16 amino acids. The CDR3 region has the DNA TGTGCCAGCAGTCGACCCGGGACAGATACCTACAATGAGCAGTTCTTC. Amino acid sequence: CASSRPGTDTYNEQFF.

The genes are TRBV5-4 and TRBJ1-1; 9 nucleotides match TRBD1. In germline, CDR1 is SGHNT, CDR2 YYREEE (reference sequence). This CDR3 spans 15 amino acids. Trimming at V came to 4 bases and at J to 7 bases, leaving 11 bases not matched to a gene. The CDR3: CASSPRYRGRGEAFF. The CDR3, as DNA: TGTGCCAGCAGCCCGAGGTACAGGGGGCGGGGTGAAGCTTTCTTT.

The V call is TRBV15, the J call TRBJ2-7; TRBD1 agrees at 8 bases. V shed 3 bases and J 7 bases; nucleotides not matched to a gene: 11. The CDR3 covers 15 residues. Germline V gives CDR1 LNHNV, CDR2 YYDKDF (reference sequence). The CDR3 sequence: CATSRAGTGPEEQYF. CDR3 sequence (DNA): TGTGCCACCAGCAGGGCCGGGACAGGCCCCGAGGAGCAGTACTTC. The whole variable domain, filled in from reference TRBV15 and TRBJ2-7, reads DAMVIQNPRYQVTQFGKPVTLSCSQTLNHNVMYWYQQKSSQAPKLLFHYYDKDFNNEADTPDNFQSRRPNTSFCFLDIRSPGLGDTAMYLCATSRAGTGPEEQYFGPGTRLTVT.

The chain combines TRBV5-6 with TRBJ1-5; no clear D. Trimming removed 1 base from V and 1 base from J, with 6 bases in between. Germline-derived CDR1 and CDR2 are SGHDT and YYEEEE. CDR3 length: 14 residues. The CDR3 sequence: CASSLRGSNQPQHF. As DNA, the CDR3 is TGTGCCAGCAGCTTGAGAGGGAGCAATCAGCCCCAGCATTTT. The entire variable domain, with the rest obtained from reference TRBV5-6 and TRBJ1-5, is as follows: DAGVTQSPTHLIKTRGQQVTLRCSPKSGHDTVSWYQQALGQGPQFIFQYYEEEERQRGNFPDRFSGHQFPNYSSELNVNALLLGDSALYLCASSLRGSNQPQHFGDGTRLSIL.

The chain has TRBV9 and TRBJ1-1; no clear D. The germline CDR1 and CDR2 sequences are SGDLS and YYNGEE. Trimming shortened V by 3 bases and J by 6 bases, and 12 bases separated the two germline ends. CDR3 length equals 13 residues. CDR3: CASSAITVAEAFF. CDR3 DNA sequence: TGTGCCAGCAGCGCGATCACAGTAGCTGAAGCTTTCTTT.

The CDR3 region has the DNA TGCGCCAGCAGCCCGGGGGGAGAAAAACTGTTTTTT. It yields the protein CASSPGGEKLFF. The J gene is TRBJ1-4, the V gene TRBV5-1, with D tentatively TRBD1 (5 bases). V was pared by 4 bases and J by 8 bases, with 9 bases between. CDR1 and CDR2 (germline): SGHRS, YFSETQ. CDR3 size: 12 residues.

The V and J genes are TRBV5-1 and TRBJ1-4; TRBD1 might be the D (5 bases). Trimming cost V 4 bases and J 7 bases, with 14 bases left between them. Per the germline V gene, CDR1 is SGHRS and CDR2 is YFSETQ. The CDR3 is 14 residues long. Here the CDR3 DNA reads TGCGCCAGCAGCCCCGGGACTCTTGGTGAAAAACTGTTTTTT. This translates into CASSPGTLGEKLFF.

The gene calls are TRBV6-1 and TRBJ2-1; D possibly corresponds to TRBD2 (6 bases). The germline CDR1 and CDR2 sequences are MNHNS and SASEGT. V was shortened by 3 bases and J by 15 bases, with 15 bases between the two germline ends. The CDR3 totals 12 residues. Written as DNA, the CDR3 is TGTGCCAGCAGTGAGCGGGACTTTCCTCGGTTCTTC. This gives the protein CASSERDFPRFF.

The V and J genes are TRBV6-5 and TRBJ2-7; D might be TRBD2 (7 bases). Germline assignment: CDR1 MNHEY and CDR2 SVGAGI. This CDR3 is built from 15 residues. V lost 2 bases and J lost 3, with 14 bases in between. Here the CDR3 reads CASSYALGGLYEQYF. CDR3 nucleotides: TGTGCCAGCAGTTACGCGCTGGGGGGGCTCTACGAGCAGTACTTC.

The chain carries TRBV5-1 and TRBJ2-1; 9 positions agree with TRBD1. Germline assignment: CDR1 SGHRS and CDR2 YFSETQ. There are 17 residues in the CDR3. Germline trimming cut 2 bases from V and 9 bases from J; bases unmatched to any gene: 15. The CDR3 nucleotides are TGCGCCAGCAGCTTCGAACCGAATTCTGACAGGGGGGGTGAGCAGTTCTTC. It specifies CASSFEPNSDRGGEQFF.

The chain is built from TRBV6-5 and TRBJ1-2; no definite D call. The CDR3 contains 14 residues. Between the trimmed V and J ends, which lost 7 bases and 2 bases, there was a span of 14 bases. CDR1 is MNHEY and CDR2 is SVGAGI in the germline V gene. The CDR3 coding sequence is TGTGCCAGCACTGAAGTCGGGGAGAACTATGGCTACACCTTC. It specifies CASTEVGENYGYTF.

The chain recombines TRBV7-2 with TRBJ2-7, with D possibly matching TRBD1 (6 bases). Germline-derived CDR1 and CDR2 are SGHTA and FQGNSA. This CDR3 is built from 14 residues. V lost 2 bases, J lost 6 bases, and 14 bases lay in between. CDR3 protein: CASSLRPQGSEQYF. The CDR3 nucleotides read TGTGCCAGCAGCTTAAGGCCACAGGGATCCGAGCAGTACTTC.

Only a few counts were recorded for this clone. The chain is built from TRBV4-3 and TRBJ2-1, with D possibly being TRBD1 (6 bases). The germline V gene has CDR1 LGHNA and CDR2 YSLEER. Trimming removed 1 base from V and 2 bases from J, with 15 bases in between. There are 17 residues in the CDR3. CDR3: CASSQAAGRGTYNEQFF. CDR3 coding DNA: TGCGCCAGCAGCCAAGCGGCGGGCAGGGGAACCTACAATGAGCAGTTCTTC.

This chain uses TRBV18 with TRBJ2-5; 9 nucleotides line up with TRBD1. The germline gives CDR1 KGHSH, CDR2 LQKENI. The CDR3 extends over 15 amino acids. Germline trimming cut 1 base from V and 5 bases from J; bases unmatched to any gene: 5. As DNA, the CDR3 is TGTGCCAGCTCACCACTATCGACAGGGGGGGAGACCCAGTACTTC. Translation gives CASSPLSTGGETQYF. The entire variable domain, with the rest obtained from reference TRBV18 and TRBJ2-5, is as follows: NAGVMQNPRHLVRRRGQEARLRCSPMKGHSHVYWYRQLPEEGLKFMVYLQKENIIDESGMPKERFSAEFPKEGPSILRIQQVVRGDSAAYFCASSPLSTGGETQYFGPGTRLLVL.

V is TRBV15 and J is TRBJ2-7, with D maybe TRBD2 (6 bases). There are 18 residues in the CDR3. In germline, CDR1 is LNHNV, CDR2 YYDKDF (reference sequence). The V end lost 3 bases, the J end lost 1 base, and 22 bases lay between the germline ends. CDR3 residues: CATSRGSGSGVESYEQYF. Written as DNA, the CDR3 is TGTGCCACCAGCAGGGGTAGCGGATCGGGGGTTGAGTCCTACGAGCAGTACTTC.

The rearrangement links TRBV7-9 to TRBJ1-2; 9 positions match TRBD1. This CDR3 spans 17 amino acids. CDR1 is SEHNR and CDR2 is FQNEAQ in the germline V gene (reference sequence). J gave up 0 bases and V 6 bases, and 11 bases lay outside the gene matches. CDR3 nucleotides: TGTGCCAGCAGTCATATCGACAGGGGGGGATCTAACTATGGCTACACCTTC. Protein product: CASSHIDRGGSNYGYTF.

The chain employs TRBV5-1 and TRBJ2-5; possibly TRBD1 for D (7 bases). This CDR3 is 17 amino acids long. With 0 bases removed from V and 2 bases from J, the gap between germline ends came to 17 bases. Germline CDR1 and CDR2: SGHRS and YFSETQ. The CDR3 reads CASSLGGVGTVQETQYF. In DNA form, the CDR3 reads TGCGCCAGCAGCTTGGGGGGGGTAGGGACAGTTCAAGAGACCCAGTACTTC.

CDR3 loop: CASSPRDSSSTDTQYF. The CDR3 DNA sequence: TGTGCCAGCAGCCCCCGGGACAGCTCTAGCACAGATACGCAGTATTTT. The genes are TRBV9 and TRBJ2-3; 7 bases agree with TRBD1. V was pared by 4 bases and J by 0 bases, with 8 bases of the junction left unmatched. The CDR3 loop spans 16 amino acids. The germline CDR1 and CDR2 sequences are SGDLS and YYNGEE.

V and J are TRBV29-1 and TRBJ1-2; 9 positions agree with TRBD1. Germline V lookup: CDR1 SQVTM, CDR2 ANQGSEA. The CDR3 contains 17 residues. V shed 3 bases and J 8 bases; nucleotides not matched to a gene: 19. The CDR3 here is CSVEFPRRRGQGRGYTF. DNA for the CDR3: TGCAGCGTTGAGTTCCCCCGACGTAGGGGACAGGGAAGGGGCTACACCTTC. The entire variable domain, with the rest obtained from reference TRBV29-1 and TRBJ1-2, is as follows: SAVISQKPSRDICQRGTSLTIQCQVDSQVTMMFWYRQQPGQSLTLIATANQGSEATYESGFVIDKFPISRPNLTFSTLTVSNMSPEDSSIYLCSVEFPRRRGQGRGYTFGSGTRLTVV.

V and J are TRBV9 and TRBJ1-5; possible D gene TRBD1, 5 bases. Between the trimmed V and J ends, which lost 0 bases and 4 bases, there was a span of 8 bases. The CDR3 loop spans 14 amino acids. Germline assignment: CDR1 SGDLS and CDR2 YYNGEE. CDR3 in DNA: TGTGCCAGCAGCGTAGGGCAGGGTAATCAGCCCCAGCATTTT. Translated, it gives CASSVGQGNQPQHF.

This clone was counted a few times. The rearrangement links TRBV6-1 to TRBJ2-7; a possible D gene is TRBD1 (6 bases). Germline loops: CDR1 MNHNS, CDR2 SASEGT. V was pared by 8 bases and J by 4 bases, with 12 bases between. The CDR3 sequence is 12 residues long. CDR3 nucleotides: TGTGCCAGCGCAATGACAGGTTACGAGCAGTACTTC. Amino acids: CASAMTGYEQYF.

This clone was counted between two and nine times. The rearrangement links TRBV4-3 to TRBJ2-7; D gene ambiguous. The CDR3 consists of 13 residues. Germline assignment: CDR1 LGHNA and CDR2 YSLEER. The V end lost 4 bases, the J end lost 0 bases, and 7 bases lay between the germline ends. In DNA form, the CDR3 reads TGCGCCAGCAGCCGCGGCGGCTCCTACGAGCAGTACTTC. The encoded protein is CASSRGGSYEQYF.

The V gene is TRBV6-5, the J gene TRBJ2-7, with D possibly matching TRBD1 (7 bases). V shed 6 bases and J shed 9 bases, with 15 bases lying between them. The germline V gene encodes CDR1 MNHEY and CDR2 SVGAGI. The CDR3 runs 12 residues. CDR3 DNA: TGTGCCAGCAGAGGGACAGCGGGCTGGCAGTACTTC. Encoded protein: CASRGTAGWQYF.